The clone carrying this T cell receptor beta chain was seen at least ten times. One entry per CDR3 protein, called by TCRdb with MiXCR from the reads. This table holds about 310,000 distinct CDR3 sequences, about 9.2% found once. This record comes from a study of T cell repertoires in cytomegalovirus infection. With V trimmed by 4 bases and J by 4 bases, 5 bases remained unmatched. The germline V gene encodes CDR1 SQVTM and CDR2 ANQGSEA. The CDR3 extends over 13 amino acids. The V and J genes are TRBV29-1 and TRBJ2-3, with 7 bases matching TRBD1. The TCR was taken from a human donor in good health (CMV status not recorded). Some clones in this sample may be carry-over from other donors' samples. Sequenced sample: PBMCs. CDR3 in DNA: TGCAGCGTTGCGCGACAGGGCTCAGATACGCAGTATTTT. As protein: CSVARQGSDTQYF.